This T cell receptor beta chain was recorded in a study of T cells after yellow fever vaccination. Study-wide context: Fractions low in cell number were prepared with SMART-Seq v4 Ultra Low Input. Study results and caveats: Contamination by abundant bulk-population clonotypes could be present in FACS-sorted repertoires. Post-booster reappearance was seen for most primary-vaccination clones (96% CD4, around 88% CD8).

In TCRdb, the 5' RACE reads were re-called with MiXCR into one record per CDR3 protein. The data hold approximately 120,000 distinct CDR3 sequences, with 6.5% to 8% observed a single time. This clonotype was counted at least ten times. Its antigen remains unknown. This TCR was sampled from a man aged 18 to 35 who received the YFV17D yellow fever vaccine. Sequenced material: CD4+ T cells sorted from PBMCs, taken 10 days after the first yellow fever vaccination.

The CDR3, as DNA: TGTGCCAAGGGGACAGGGGGGGAAGCTTTCTTT. Translation gives CAKGTGGEAFF. This sequence joins TRBV21-1 and TRBJ1-1; the table's D call, TRBD1, was not checked against the DNA. TRBV21-1 constitutes a pseudogene. CDR3 size: 11 residues.